This is a list of T cell receptor beta chains from one sample in a study. From the RT-PCR reads, TCRdb called clonotypes with MiXCR, one entry per CDR3 protein. The data contain around 700,000 distinct CDR3 sequences, 14% of them singletons. The sequenced sample consisted of memory CD4+ T cells from blood. These receptors originate from a female donor in good health, serving as a healthy control. The CDR3 runs from the conserved cysteine through the conserved F or W. A D gene is named only where the DNA matches it firmly. Clone size, where shown, is once, few, many, or a class for clones that have expanded.

cdr3_nt cdr3_aa clone_size j_call d_call v_call
TGTGCCAGCAGAGTTTCTTCCGGGGAGCTGTTTTTT CASRVSSGELFF - TRBJ2-2 - TRBV12-3/TRBV12-4
TGTGCCAGCAGCTCCAGGACCCGTGGGGAGACCCAGTACTTC CASSSRTRGETQYF few TRBJ2-5 - TRBV7-2
TGCAGTGCTAGAGACAGCCTCCTCAACTATGGCTACACCTTC CSARDSLLNYGYTF many TRBJ1-2 - TRBV20-1
TGCAGTGCTAGAGACCTCGACACAGGGGTGAACACTGAAGCTTTCTTT CSARDLDTGVNTEAFF few TRBJ1-1 TRBD1 TRBV20-1
TGCAGTGCTAGGAGTTTGAGGGGGACAAGATACACCGGGGAGCTGTTTTTT CSARSLRGTRYTGELFF - TRBJ2-2 - TRBV20-1
TGCAGTGCTAAGTCTGTCACGGGAGGGTTCAATGAGCAGTTCTTC CSAKSVTGGFNEQFF - TRBJ2-1 TRBD2 TRBV20-1
TGTGCCAGCAGCCCTACAACCGGTACGCAGTATTTT CASSPTTGTQYF - TRBJ2-3 - TRBV11-2
TGTGCCAGCAGCCAAGCTGGCGGGACGGGCAATGAGCAGTTCTTC CASSQAGGTGNEQFF few TRBJ2-1 - TRBV4-2
TGTGCCAGTAGTACAGGGGTCCCCTCCTACAATGAGCAGTTCTTC CASSTGVPSYNEQFF many TRBJ2-1 - TRBV19
TGTGCCAGCAGCTTAGATTTGTGGGCCGGGGAGCTGTTTTTT CASSLDLWAGELFF - TRBJ2-2 - TRBV11-2
TGTGCCAGCAGAGTACACGGGGCCTCTGGGGCCAACGTCCTGACTTTC CASRVHGASGANVLTF - TRBJ2-6 - TRBV6-5
TGCGCCAGCAGCGGACTAGCGGAGTACAATGAGCAGTTCTTC CASSGLAEYNEQFF - TRBJ2-1 TRBD2 TRBV4-3
TGCAGTGCTAGAGATTATAGACTAGCAGACAATGAGCAGTTCTTC CSARDYRLADNEQFF many TRBJ2-1 TRBD2 TRBV20-1
TGCGCCAGCAGCTTCGGCTCGGGTTCACCCCTCCACTTT CASSFGSGSPLHF many TRBJ1-6 - TRBV4-3
TGTGCCAGCAGCGTAACAGACGGGGGCGGCTACACCTTC CASSVTDGGGYTF - TRBJ1-2 - TRBV9
TGTGCCAGCAGGGTCTCAGCGGCGGCTAATGAAAAACTGTTTTTT CASRVSAAANEKLFF - TRBJ1-4 - TRBV12-3/TRBV12-4
TGTGCCAGCAGCTTCGGACTAGCGGGGGCTACGAACACCGGGGAGCTGTTTTTT CASSFGLAGATNTGELFF - TRBJ2-2 TRBD2 TRBV7-8
TGTGCCAGCAGCTTAGATCGGAAAGAGACCCAGTACTTC CASSLDRKETQYF many TRBJ2-5 - TRBV5-5
TGTGCCAGCAGTTACCGGGGGGCCCGTGCAGATACGCAGTATTTT CASSYRGARADTQYF few TRBJ2-3 - TRBV6-5
TGTGCCGTCTCTTCCGGGACAGAGTATGGCTACACCTTC CAVSSGTEYGYTF many TRBJ1-2 TRBD1 TRBV10-3
TGTGCCAGCAGTCACAGGGCCAACACTGAAGCTTTCTTT CASSHRANTEAFF - TRBJ1-1 - TRBV12-3/TRBV12-4
TGTGCCAGCAGAGCAGGGGCAGGGTCAGATACGCAGTATTTT CASRAGAGSDTQYF many TRBJ2-3 - TRBV6-5
TGTGCCAGCAGTTACTCGGGCAGGGGGAACTATGGCTACACCTTC CASSYSGRGNYGYTF - TRBJ1-2 TRBD1 TRBV6-5
TGTGCCAGCAGCTACGGACAGTCTGGGGCCAACGTCCTGACTTTC CASSYGQSGANVLTF few TRBJ2-6 - TRBV7-9
TGCAGTGCCCCCGGACAGGGGAAAGGGCAATCACCCCTCCACTTT CSAPGQGKGQSPLHF - TRBJ1-6 TRBD1 TRBV20-1
TGTGCCAGCAGTTTACGTCTCGGACACCTAGAACGGGTCTCCACTGAAGCTTTCTTT CASSLRLGHLERVSTEAFF many TRBJ1-1 - TRBV12-3/TRBV12-4
TGTGCCAGCAGACGTCTAGCGGGGGGGCCCAACACCGGGGAGCTGTTTTTT CASRRLAGGPNTGELFF - TRBJ2-2 TRBD2 TRBV6-6
TGTGCCAGCAGGGGCGACCGGGATAATTCACCCCTCCACTTT CASRGDRDNSPLHF few TRBJ1-6 - TRBV28
TGTGCCACCAGTGCAATCAGGGGGTTGAAGGAGACCCAGTACTTC CATSAIRGLKETQYF - TRBJ2-5 TRBD1 TRBV24-1
TGCAGTGCTCCGGGCCTGCTAGGAGTAGCGGGCACCCAGTACTTC CSAPGLLGVAGTQYF many TRBJ2-5 TRBD2 TRBV20-1
TGTGCCAGCAGCCCCCAGGGGCCAGGGGAGACCCAGTACTTC CASSPQGPGETQYF many TRBJ2-5 - TRBV7-9
TGTGCCACCAGCAGAGACAGGGAGATGAATGGCTACACCTTC CATSRDREMNGYTF few TRBJ1-2 - TRBV15
TGTGCCAGCAGCTGGGGGACTCAGCAGTTCTTC CASSWGTQQFF many TRBJ2-1 - TRBV11-2
TGCGCCAGCAGCTTGGGGTCGAACGAGGATTCACCCCTCCACTTT CASSLGSNEDSPLHF - TRBJ1-6 - TRBV5-1
TGTGCCATCAGTGGGGCGGGAGGGAGGTACGAGCAGTACTTC CAISGAGGRYEQYF few TRBJ2-7 TRBD2 TRBV10-3
TGCGCCAGCAGCCAAGGACTAGCCGAAAAGACAGATACGCAGTATTTT CASSQGLAEKTDTQYF - TRBJ2-3 TRBD2 TRBV4-3
TGTGCCAGCAGCGTCTCGATAGGGTCCTACGAGCAGTACTTC CASSVSIGSYEQYF many TRBJ2-7 - TRBV9
TGCGCCAGCAGTGAAGGAACGAGCTCTGGAAACACCATATATTTT CASSEGTSSGNTIYF - TRBJ1-3 - TRBV10-1
TGTGCCTGGCTTCTTCCAGGGGGCAAGAGAACCAGTGGAGCTTTCTTT CAWLLPGGKRTSGAFF - TRBJ1-1 TRBD1 TRBV30
TGCGCCAGCAGCTTGGCCAAAAGGAGGGGAGACACCGGGGAGCTGTTTTTT CASSLAKRRGDTGELFF many TRBJ2-2 - TRBV5-1
TGTGCCAGCAGCCGGCAGGACGGTATGGAGACCCAGTACTTC CASSRQDGMETQYF few TRBJ2-5 - TRBV3-1
TGTGCCAGCAGCTTGGGGGAATCTAACAGGAGCCCAGATACGCAGTATTTT CASSLGESNRSPDTQYF many TRBJ2-3 - TRBV5-6
TGTGCCAGCAGTTTCAGCGGGGGGGCCTACGGCATTCAGTACTTC CASSFSGGAYGIQYF many TRBJ2-4 TRBD2 TRBV12-3/TRBV12-4
TGCGCCAGCAGCATAGAGACAGGGGCCATCTACGAGCAGTACTTC CASSIETGAIYEQYF many TRBJ2-7 TRBD1 TRBV5-1
TGCAGTGCTAGAGAAACTCGGACAGCGGAGACCCAGTACTTC CSARETRTAETQYF few TRBJ2-5 - TRBV20-1
TGCGCCAGCAGCCGGACACCCGCGGGCAATCAGCCCCAGCATTTT CASSRTPAGNQPQHF - TRBJ1-5 - TRBV4-3
TGCGCCAGTCGGGTCATAGAGAACACCGGGGAGCTGTTTTTT CASRVIENTGELFF few TRBJ2-2 - TRBV5-1
TGTGCCAGCAGCTTCAACAGGGGTGACACTGAAGCTTTCTTT CASSFNRGDTEAFF many TRBJ1-1 TRBD1 TRBV7-2
TGTGCCAGCAGGCGACATCCCGGACAGGGGGCTTACGAGCAGTACTTC CASRRHPGQGAYEQYF few TRBJ2-7 TRBD1 TRBV6-2/TRBV6-3
TGTGCCTGGAGTGTACCGTGGCTAGCTGGGAGTCGGTACTTC CAWSVPWLAGSRYF few TRBJ2-7 - TRBV30
TGTGCCAGCAGTCCCCCCGGGAGTGTAGCCTACGAGCAGTACTTC CASSPPGSVAYEQYF many TRBJ2-7 - TRBV6-5
TGCAGTGCTCCAACTTGGGGACGGAAACTGTTTTTT CSAPTWGRKLFF few TRBJ1-4 - TRBV20-1
TGTGCCTGGACCAGTCTCGAGACCCAGTACTTC CAWTSLETQYF - TRBJ2-5 - TRBV30
TGTGCTAGTGGTTTAGGGGGTACCACCGGGGAGCTGTTTTTT CASGLGGTTGELFF - TRBJ2-2 - TRBV12-5
TGCGCCAGCAGCCAAGAGTTTGTGGGTACCGGCGAGCAGTACTTC CASSQEFVGTGEQYF few TRBJ2-7 - TRBV4-3
TGCGCCAGCAGCCAGGCCGAGACTGGGATCACAGATACGCAGTATTTT CASSQAETGITDTQYF - TRBJ2-3 - TRBV5-1
TGTGCCAGCAGCGGACTAGCCCCTTGGACCTACAATGAGCAGTTCTTC CASSGLAPWTYNEQFF - TRBJ2-1 TRBD2 TRBV6-6
TGCAGTGCACCTAGCGGCGGGAAGAACACCGGGGAGCTGTTTTTT CSAPSGGKNTGELFF - TRBJ2-2 TRBD2 TRBV20-1